The sequence of this T cell receptor beta chain was determined in a study of technical replicates of blood from a few donors. Germline V gene sequence: CDR1 SGHTA, CDR2 FQGNSA. CDR3 size: 16 residues. Between the trimmed V and J ends, which lost 4 bases and 0 bases, there was a span of 13 bases. Profiled with immunoSEQ multiplex PCR; TCRdb holds only in-frame clones, not every one. The data show 91,000 or so clones, approximately 95% seen once. The sample was T cells isolated from PBMCs. The rearrangement uses TRBV7-2 and TRBJ2-4; the D is unclear. The sequence derives from a human donor in good health. The CDR3 DNA reads as TGTGCCAGCAGCTCTACACCAGGAATAGCCAAAAACATTCAGTACTTC. This sequence encodes CASSSTPGIAKNIQYF.